This T cell receptor (beta chain) is from a study of T cell clonality in common variable immunodeficiency. General study results and limits: Common variable immunodeficiency TCR beta sequences reportedly had fewer deletions and N-nucleotide insertions. Compared with controls, CVID subjects had fewer shared TCRbeta clones.

Unmatched junction bases numbered 0, after V lost 4 bases and J lost 3 bases. From germline, CDR1 is KGHSH and CDR2 LQKENI. This CDR3 contains 13 residues. Clones were sequenced by immunoSEQ multiplex PCR, and TCRdb holds only the in-frame ones, with some missing. The sample offers several thousand clones and no singletons, the top ten holding approximately 5%. All CVID subjects were on immunoglobulin replacement for at least one year. This clone was counted between two and nine times. Its antigen is unidentified. The sequenced fragment ends 3 residues before the CDR3 boundary, so the rest is inferred from the germline J gene.

The rearrangement joins TRBV18 to TRBJ2-5, with TRBD1 matching over 9 bases. What was sequenced was peripheral blood mononuclear cells. The TCR sequence derives from a human donor with common variable immunodeficiency. CDR3 bases read: TGTGCCAGCTCACGGGACAGGGAAGAGACC. Residues: CASSRDREET. The whole CDR3 protein is CASSRDREETQYF. The full variable domain, completed using reference TRBV18 and TRBJ2-5, is NAGVMQNPRHLVRRRGQEARLRCSPMKGHSHVYWYRQLPEEGLKFMVYLQKENIIDESGMPKERFSAEFPKEGPSILRIQQVVRGDSAAYFCASSRDREETQYFGPGTRLLVL.